Listed below are T cell receptor beta chains from one sample, sequenced in a study of neoadjuvant anti-PD-1 for oral cavity cancer. Some clones are missing from TCRdb's copy, which holds only in-frame ones; the method was immunoSEQ multiplex PCR. The table lists about 18,000 clones, roughly 70% of them singletons. The specimen comprised PBMCs, sampled before nivolumab (anti-PD-1) treatment. The origin of the receptors is a person between 40 and 85 years old with oral cavity squamous cell carcinoma. Each CDR3 is given with its conserved first and last residue. A D gene is named only where the DNA matches it firmly. Not all rows give a size; the values are once, few, many and, for expanded clones, a class.

D gene	V gene	clone size	J gene	CDR3 DNA	CDR3 protein
NA	TRBV6-5	NA	TRBJ2-3	TGTGCCAGTCGGACCTGGGTCACAGATACGCAGTATTTT	CASRTWVTDTQYF
NA	TRBV5-1	NA	TRBJ1-1	TGCGCCAGCAGCTTGCAGTACAACACTGAAGCTTTCTTT	CASSLQYNTEAFF
TRBD1	TRBV29-1	NA	TRBJ2-5	TGCAGCGGGGGACAGGGGGTTCAAGAGACCCAGTACTTC	CSGGQGVQETQYF
TRBD1	TRBV14	NA	TRBJ2-1	TGTGCCAGCAGCCCGGGACAGGGGCCTTACAATGAGCAGTTCTTC	CASSPGQGPYNEQFF
TRBD1	TRBV9	NA	TRBJ1-2	TGTGCCAGCAGCGAGGGGACAGGACTGTATGGCTACACCTTC	CASSEGTGLYGYTF
NA	TRBV6-5	NA	TRBJ1-2	TGTGCCAGCAGGGAGACCAACTATGGCTACACCTTC	CASRETNYGYTF
TRBD2	TRBV25-1	NA	TRBJ2-1	TGTGCCAGCAGTCCTCTACTAGCGGGAGTAGGGAATGAGCAGTTCTTC	CASSPLLAGVGNEQFF
NA	TRBV7-6	NA	TRBJ2-1	TGTGCCAGCAGCACAACCCAACATGAGCAGTTCTTC	CASSTTQHEQFF
NA	TRBV7-2	few	TRBJ2-2	TGTGCCATCCTAGTCGGACAATACACCGGGGAGCTGTTTTTT	CAILVGQYTGELFF
NA	TRBV30	once	TRBJ2-5	TGTGCCTGGAGTGGGCCAGGCGGAGAGACCCAGTACTTC	CAWSGPGGETQYF
NA	TRBV7-8	NA	TRBJ2-3	TGTGCCAGCAGCATAGACGGTGGAGATACGCAGTATTTT	CASSIDGGDTQYF
TRBD1	TRBV6-5	NA	TRBJ2-7	TGTGCCACACAGGGGAACTCCTACGAGCAGTACTTC	CATQGNSYEQYF
NA	TRBV6-5	NA	TRBJ2-1	TGTGCCAGCAGTTACTCTATATGGACTGAGCAGTTCTTC	CASSYSIWTEQFF
TRBD2	TRBV5-1	NA	TRBJ2-1	TGCGCCAGCAGCGAGGGACTAGCGGGTTTCGATGAGCAGTTCTTC	CASSEGLAGFDEQFF
NA	TRBV5-1	NA	TRBJ2-1	TGCGCCAGCAGCTTGACAGAATACAATGAGCAGTTCTTC	CASSLTEYNEQFF
NA	TRBV11-3	once	TRBJ1-5	TGTGCCAGCACCAGTGGAAGCAATCAGCCCCAGCATTTT	CASTSGSNQPQHF
NA	TRBV5-5	NA	TRBJ1-5	TGTGCCAGCAGCCCGAGAGAGGGGCTACTCAATCAGCCCCAGCATTTT	CASSPREGLLNQPQHF
NA	TRBV30	NA	TRBJ1-1	TGTGCCTGGGCGTTTTCTAACACTGAAGCTTTCTTT	CAWAFSNTEAFF
NA	TRBV30	NA	TRBJ2-5	TGTGCCTGGACTGACGGTCAGTCAAGGGAGACCCAGTACTTC	CAWTDGQSRETQYF
NA	TRBV9	NA	TRBJ2-2	TGTGCCAGCAGGGACAGTCCGAACACCGGGGAGCTGTTTTTT	CASRDSPNTGELFF
NA	TRBV11-2	NA	TRBJ2-7	TGTGCCAGCAGCCGCGTGGAGGACGGATACGAGCAGTACTTC	CASSRVEDGYEQYF
TRBD1	TRBV2	NA	TRBJ2-2	TGTGCCAGCAGGTGGGACAGTACAACCGGGGAGCTGTTTTTT	CASRWDSTTGELFF
NA	TRBV21-1	few	TRBJ2-2	TGTGCCACCAAGGGACTAGCGGCCTCCTTTTACGACGGGGAGCTGTTTTTT	CATKGLAASFYDGELFF
NA	TRBV27	NA	TRBJ2-5	TGTGCCAGCAGTCGAACGGACTCTCAAGAGACCCAGTACTTC	CASSRTDSQETQYF
TRBD1	TRBV5-1	NA	TRBJ1-1	TGCGCCAGCAGCTTGGGAAGGACAGGGTTAAAAATGAACACTGAAGCTTTCTTT	CASSLGRTGLKMNTEAFF
TRBD2	TRBV19	few	TRBJ2-1	TGTGCCAGTAGTCCCGAGCGACTAGCGGTTGGGAATGAGCAGTTCTTC	CASSPERLAVGNEQFF